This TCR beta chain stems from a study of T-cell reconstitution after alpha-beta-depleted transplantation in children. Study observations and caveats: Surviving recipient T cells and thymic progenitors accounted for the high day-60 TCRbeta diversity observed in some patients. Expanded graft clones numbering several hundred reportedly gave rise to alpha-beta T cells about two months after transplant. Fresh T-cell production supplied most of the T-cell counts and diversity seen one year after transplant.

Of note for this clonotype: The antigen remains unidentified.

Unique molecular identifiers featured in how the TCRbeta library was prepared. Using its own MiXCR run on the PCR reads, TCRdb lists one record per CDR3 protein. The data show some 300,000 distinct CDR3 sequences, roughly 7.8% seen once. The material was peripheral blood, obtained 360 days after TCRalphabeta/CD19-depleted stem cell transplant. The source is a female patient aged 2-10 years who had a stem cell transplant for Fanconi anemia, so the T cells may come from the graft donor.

Here the CDR3 DNA reads TGCGCCAGCAGTGAAATGAGCGGGGGGTTTAGCACAGATACGCAGTATTTT. Protein product: CASSEMSGGFSTDTQYF. This sequence joins TRBV5-1 and TRBJ2-3; TRBD2 aligns across 9 bases. V lost 5 bases, J lost 0 bases, and 10 bases stayed unmatched. Germline V gene lookup returns CDR1 SGHRS and CDR2 YFSETQ. This CDR3 is 17 amino acids long.